The present TCR beta chain was sequenced within a study of blood T cell repertoires in COVID-19. The data were produced by immunoSEQ multiplex PCR, yet TCRdb's version contains in-frame clones alone and is incomplete. The sample lists over 250,000 clones, 89% seen once, with roughly 1.8% in the top ten. Details on this clone: A read error is likely, as this CDR3 ends without the conserved phenylalanine or tryptophan. It is unclear where the CDR3 begins or ends on the DNA, so no DNA is shown, and the CDR3 is as TCRdb lists it.

The CDR3 adds up to 8 amino acids, both ends counted. The sample taken for sequencing was PBMCs or T cells enriched from blood (not recorded which). The TCR comes from a woman aged 60-70 years who had recovered from COVID-19. This chain links TRBV21-1 with TRBJ1-1; TRBD1 was called by the table and not checked on the DNA. TRBV21-1 counts as a pseudogene. The chain's CDR3 is CASSNRVL.